This T cell receptor beta chain was recovered during a study of blood T cell repertoires in COVID-19. For the study at large: From the United States, Italy and Spain came samples of acute and convalescent COVID-19.

Data came from immunoSEQ multiplex PCR; TCRdb stores just in-frame clones and leaves some out. The table includes about 210,000 clones, 65% to 85% detected once. The CDR3 has 17 amino acids. V was cut by 0 bases and J by 0 bases, with 11 bases left in between. Germline CDR1 is SGHAT and CDR2 is FQNNGV. Sequences were obtained from peripheral blood. The clonotype originates from a man aged 50 to 59 with active or convalescent COVID-19. This rearrangement joins TRBV11-2 to TRBJ2-2; D perhaps matches TRBD2 (6 bases). The CDR3: CASSLDGGGANTGELFF. The CDR3 DNA reads TGTGCCAGCAGCTTAGATGGGGGAGGAGCGAACACCGGGGAGCTGTTTTTT.